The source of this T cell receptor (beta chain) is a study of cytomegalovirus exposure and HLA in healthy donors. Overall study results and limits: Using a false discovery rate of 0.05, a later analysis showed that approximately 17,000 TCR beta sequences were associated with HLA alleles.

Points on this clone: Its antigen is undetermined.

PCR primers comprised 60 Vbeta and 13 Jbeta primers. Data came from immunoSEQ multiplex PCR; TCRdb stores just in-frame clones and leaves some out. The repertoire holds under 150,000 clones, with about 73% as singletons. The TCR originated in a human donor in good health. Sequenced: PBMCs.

The CDR3 is CASSQGQGMFEQYF. The CDR3 nucleotides are TGTGCCAGCAGCCAGGGACAGGGAATGTTCGAGCAGTACTTC. The rearrangement uses TRBV7-9 and TRBJ2-7, with TRBD1 identical over 9 bases. The CDR3 covers 14 residues. V dropped 5 bases and J dropped 6; count of bases not matched to a gene: 8. CDR1 is SEHNR, CDR2 FQNEAQ, per germline (reference sequence).